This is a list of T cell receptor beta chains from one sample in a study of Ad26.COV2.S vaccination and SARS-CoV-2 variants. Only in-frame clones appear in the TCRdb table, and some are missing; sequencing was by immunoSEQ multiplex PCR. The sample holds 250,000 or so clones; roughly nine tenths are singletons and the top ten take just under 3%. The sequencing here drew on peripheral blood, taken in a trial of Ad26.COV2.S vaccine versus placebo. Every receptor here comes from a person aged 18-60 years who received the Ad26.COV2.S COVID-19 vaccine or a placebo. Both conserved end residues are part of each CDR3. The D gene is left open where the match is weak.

CDR3 protein: CASSYPTRASGGYEQYF; CDR3 DNA: TGTGCCAGCAGCTATCCGACCCGGGCTAGCGGGGGTTACGAGCAGTACTTC; D gene: TRBD2; J gene: TRBJ2-7; V gene: TRBV5-5; CDR3 length: 17
CDR3 protein: CASSLTGAHYGYTF; CDR3 DNA: TGTGCCAGCAGCCTGACAGGGGCCCACTATGGCTACACCTTC; D gene: TRBD1; J gene: TRBJ1-2; V gene: TRBV9; CDR3 length: 14
CDR3 protein: CASSYSPGGGETQYF; CDR3 DNA: TGTGCCAGCAGTTACTCCCCGGGTGGAGGAGAGACCCAGTACTTC; D gene: NA; J gene: TRBJ2-5; V gene: TRBV6-5; CDR3 length: 15
CDR3 protein: CASSIGGTPGGAFF; CDR3 DNA: TGTGCCAGTAGTATAGGTGGGACACCAGGCGGGGCTTTCTTT; D gene: NA; J gene: TRBJ1-1; V gene: TRBV19; CDR3 length: 14
CDR3 protein: CATSAASGRQETQYF; CDR3 DNA: TGTGCCACCAGTGCTGCTTCGGGGCGTCAAGAGACCCAGTACTTC; D gene: NA; J gene: TRBJ2-5; V gene: TRBV24-1; CDR3 length: 15
CDR3 protein: CATSDLQKGGTPPYYEQYF; CDR3 DNA: TGTGCCACCAGTGATTTGCAAAAAGGGGGAACACCACCATACTACGAGCAGTACTTC; D gene: NA; J gene: TRBJ2-7; V gene: TRBV24-1; CDR3 length: 19
CDR3 protein: CASSLDRGRYEQYF; CDR3 DNA: TGCGCCAGCAGCCTGGACAGGGGGCGATACGAGCAGTACTTC; D gene: TRBD1; J gene: TRBJ2-7; V gene: TRBV4-3; CDR3 length: 14
CDR3 protein: CASSQVVLGGGYEQYF; CDR3 DNA: TGCGCCAGCAGCCAAGTAGTTTTGGGAGGAGGGTACGAGCAGTACTTC; D gene: NA; J gene: TRBJ2-7; V gene: TRBV4-1; CDR3 length: 16
CDR3 protein: CATNRGMGTDTQYF; CDR3 DNA: TGTGCCACCAACAGGGGAATGGGCACAGATACGCAGTATTTT; D gene: TRBD1; J gene: TRBJ2-3; V gene: TRBV24-1; CDR3 length: 14
CDR3 protein: CASSPTDAANTGELFF; CDR3 DNA: TGTGCCAGCAGCCCTACAGACGCGGCGAACACCGGGGAGCTGTTTTTT; D gene: NA; J gene: TRBJ2-2; V gene: TRBV5-6; CDR3 length: 16
CDR3 protein: CAWSVQGNQPQHF; CDR3 DNA: TGTGCCTGGAGTGTACAGGGAAATCAGCCCCAGCATTTT; D gene: NA; J gene: TRBJ1-5; V gene: TRBV30; CDR3 length: 13
CDR3 protein: CASSYGTEAFF; CDR3 DNA: TGTGCCAGCAGTTACGGGACTGAAGCTTTCTTT; D gene: NA; J gene: TRBJ1-1; V gene: TRBV6-6; CDR3 length: 11
CDR3 protein: CASKEGGYSNQPQHF; CDR3 DNA: TGTGCCAGCAAGGAAGGGGGTTATAGCAATCAGCCCCAGCATTTT; D gene: NA; J gene: TRBJ1-5; V gene: TRBV2; CDR3 length: 15